This T cell receptor beta chain was identified in a study of OX40 agonist ivuxolimab in advanced cancers. Sequenced by immunoSEQ multiplex PCR; TCRdb stores in-frame clones only, minus some. The sample lists 75,000 to 100,000 clones; 85% to 95% were seen once. V dropped 4 bases and J dropped 3; count of bases not matched to a gene: 12. The CDR3 totals 18 residues. Germline V gene lookup returns CDR1 SNHLY and CDR2 FYNNEI. Sample: CD4+ or CD8+ T cells sorted from blood, taken in a trial of the OX40 agonist ivuxolimab. This receptor was taken from an adult with an advanced solid tumor such as melanoma, head and neck, liver or kidney cancer. The chain employs TRBV2 and TRBJ2-2, with 9 bases aligning to TRBD2. CDR3 loop: CASSVGTAGGRYTGELFF. The CDR3 DNA reads TGTGCCAGCAGTGTAGGGACTGCGGGAGGGAGGTACACCGGGGAGCTGTTTTTT.